The rows below give T cell receptor beta chains drawn from one sample of a study of T cells after yellow fever vaccination. TCRdb fed the 5' RACE reads into MiXCR, producing one record per CDR3 protein. Among some 350,000 distinct CDR3 sequences listed, under 7.5% were seen once. The starting material was PBMCs, obtained 5 days after the yellow fever booster vaccination. The receptor set was obtained from a man younger than 40 who received the YFV17D yellow fever vaccine. The CDR3 runs from the conserved cysteine through the conserved F or W. D genes are given only for firm matches. For some rows the clone size is stated as once, few or many, or as a class when expanded; others skip it.

cdr3_length j_call clone_size d_call v_call cdr3_nt cdr3_aa
14 TRBJ2-2 few TRBD1 TRBV20-1 TGCAGTGCTTCCCCGGGACAGAGCACCGGGGAGCTGTTTTTT CSASPGQSTGELFF
13 TRBJ2-1 NA NA TRBV12-3/TRBV12-4 TGTGCCAGCAGTTGGAGGGTCTCCGGGGAGCAGTTCTTC CASSWRVSGEQFF
15 TRBJ2-4 many NA TRBV12-3/TRBV12-4 TGTGCCAGCAGTGGGGGGCGATTCGTAAAAAACATTCAGTACTTC CASSGGRFVKNIQYF
16 TRBJ1-1 few TRBD1 TRBV27 TGTGCCAGCAGACGGACAGGGGCGACAATGAACACTGAAGCTTTCTTT CASRRTGATMNTEAFF
15 TRBJ2-5 few NA TRBV19 TGTGCCAGTAGTGGTAAAAGGCGTCGAGGAGAGACCCAGTACTTC CASSGKRRRGETQYF
15 TRBJ2-1 many TRBD1 TRBV5-1 TGCGCCAGCAGACAGACAGGGGGCTCCTACAATGAGCAGTTCTTC CASRQTGGSYNEQFF
18 TRBJ2-6 few NA TRBV28 TGTGCCAGCAGTCCCGGGGGGCTGGGTCGGTCTGGGGCCAACGTCCTGACTTTC CASSPGGLGRSGANVLTF
19 TRBJ2-7 few NA TRBV18 TGTGCCAGCTCACCACCCCAGGGTACTGGCCGGGGTCGCATGGGGGAGCAGTACTTC CASSPPQGTGRGRMGEQYF
16 TRBJ2-1 few NA TRBV7-2 TGTGCCAGCAGCTTAGGGCGAACGACATCCTACAATGAGCAGTTCTTC CASSLGRTTSYNEQFF
13 TRBJ2-1 few NA TRBV2 TGTGCCATCCCCGGAGGTCCGGGGAATGAGCAGTTCTTC CAIPGGPGNEQFF
16 TRBJ2-3 few TRBD2 TRBV7-2 TGTGCCAGCAGCTTAAGGATAGCGGGAGTCTCGGATACGCAGTATTTT CASSLRIAGVSDTQYF
15 TRBJ1-1 many TRBD1 TRBV29-1 TGCAGCGTTGAGGAGGGACAGGCCCTGGGCACTGAAGCTTTCTTT CSVEEGQALGTEAFF
17 TRBJ2-7 many NA TRBV9 TGTGCCAGCAGCGTAGCTTCCGAAACAGGGTACACCTACGAGCAGTACTTC CASSVASETGYTYEQYF
14 TRBJ2-7 NA NA TRBV10-3 TGTGCCATCAGTGAGTCCGGCGGAGACTACGAGCAGTACTTC CAISESGGDYEQYF
18 TRBJ2-3 many NA TRBV5-1 TGCGCCAGCAGCCCGAGCTCCCAGGGCGCGCGGCAGGGAGATACGCAGTATTTT CASSPSSQGARQGDTQYF
16 TRBJ2-1 NA TRBD2 TRBV27 TGTGCCAGCAGTTCGGCTGAGCGGGAGGGTTGGAATGAGCAGTTCTTC CASSSAEREGWNEQFF
15 TRBJ2-7 few NA TRBV4-3 TGCGCCAGCAGCCAAGGTATGAAGGCAGTCTACGAGCAGTACTTC CASSQGMKAVYEQYF
15 TRBJ2-1 NA TRBD2 TRBV12-3/TRBV12-4 TGTGCCAGCAGCCCCAGCGGGGGCGGCTACAATGAGCAGTTCTTC CASSPSGGGYNEQFF
17 TRBJ1-4 NA NA TRBV6-5 TGTGCCAGCAGTTACTCACCAGGGATATTGGCTAATGAAAAACTGTTTTTT CASSYSPGILANEKLFF
15 TRBJ2-7 NA TRBD2 TRBV20-1 TGCAGTGCTAGAGAAACTAGCGGGTTTACCTACGAGCAGTACTTC CSARETSGFTYEQYF
14 TRBJ1-5 few NA TRBV20-1 TGCAGTGCTAAAGTCAGATATAGCAATCAGCCCCAGCATTTT CSAKVRYSNQPQHF
17 TRBJ1-6 many NA TRBV5-1 TGCGCCAGCAGCGCGAATTCGGGTGGCTCCTATAATTCACCCCTCCACTTT CASSANSGGSYNSPLHF
17 TRBJ1-6 few NA TRBV6-1 TGTGCCAGCAGGGAGGGACCGGGCCATATGCTTAATTCACCCCTCCACTTT CASREGPGHMLNSPLHF
13 TRBJ2-2 few NA TRBV5-1 TGCGCCAGCAGCTTGACCTTCACCGGGGAGCTGTTTTTT CASSLTFTGELFF
13 TRBJ2-3 few TRBD1 TRBV5-6 TGTGCCAGCAGCTTAGGGACAGAAGATACGCAGTATTTT CASSLGTEDTQYF
12 TRBJ1-1 NA NA TRBV5-1 TGCGCCAGCAGCTGGGATAGGGTAGAAGCTTTCTTT CASSWDRVEAFF
13 TRBJ1-2 many NA TRBV7-9 TGTGCCAGCAGCCCTTCCGGGACCTATGGCTACACCTTC CASSPSGTYGYTF
14 TRBJ2-1 many NA TRBV6-4 TGTGCCAGCAGTGTAGACTCCTCTTACAATGAGCAGTTCTTC CASSVDSSYNEQFF
15 TRBJ2-5 NA NA TRBV25-1 TGTGCCAGCAGTCCCGGGACAAAGGTTCAAGAGACCCAGTACTTC CASSPGTKVQETQYF
16 TRBJ2-7 few TRBD2 TRBV19 TGTGCCAGTAGTTACCTAGCGGGTGCCGGCTCCTACGAGCAGTACTTC CASSYLAGAGSYEQYF
15 TRBJ2-7 many NA TRBV28 TGTGCCAGCAGCCAATTGGGCCTAGGGGTCGACGAGCAGTACTTC CASSQLGLGVDEQYF
16 TRBJ2-1 few NA TRBV7-9 TGTGCCAGCAGCTTAGCCCCCGCCCTTAGCAACAATGAGCAGTTCTTC CASSLAPALSNNEQFF
12 TRBJ2-1 few NA TRBV20-1 TGCAGTGCTATTCGGGACATCAATGAGCAGTTCTTC CSAIRDINEQFF
13 TRBJ1-6 NA NA TRBV20-1 TGCAGTGCTAGAACAGGTTTTCGGTCACCCCTCCACTTT CSARTGFRSPLHF
14 TRBJ2-1 many NA TRBV3-1 TGTGCCAGCAGCCATGAGAGCTCCTACAATGAGCAGTTCTTC CASSHESSYNEQFF
13 TRBJ2-5 many NA TRBV9 TGTGCCAGCAGCGACGGGGGAGGAAAGACCCAGTACTTC CASSDGGGKTQYF
14 TRBJ2-5 few NA TRBV20-1 TGCAGTGCTGCCAGGGACTCCGTCGGGGAGACCCAGTACTTC CSAARDSVGETQYF
16 TRBJ2-3 NA TRBD2 TRBV5-1 TGCGCCAGCAGCCCTTGGGTAGCGGGAGGTAAAGATACGCAGTATTTT CASSPWVAGGKDTQYF
15 TRBJ1-5 many TRBD1 TRBV7-2 TGTGCCAGCAGCTACCGGACAGGGGAGGGTCAGCCCCAGCATTTT CASSYRTGEGQPQHF
14 TRBJ1-5 NA TRBD1 TRBV27 TGTGCCAGCAGTTTGACAGGGTCAGACCAGCCCCAGCATTTT CASSLTGSDQPQHF
15 TRBJ2-3 many NA TRBV5-1 TGCGCCAGCAGCTTGCCGACAGCAAGCACAGATACGCAGTATTTT CASSLPTASTDTQYF
13 TRBJ2-1 many NA TRBV12-3/TRBV12-4 TGTGCCAGCAAACAAGGATCCTACAATGAGCAGTTCTTC CASKQGSYNEQFF
20 TRBJ2-5 NA TRBD2 TRBV12-3/TRBV12-4 TGTGCCAGCAGTTTAGCGGCAAGACTAGCGGAGGGGGCCCTACAAGAGACCCAGTACTTC CASSLAARLAEGALQETQYF
13 TRBJ1-1 many NA TRBV15 TGTGCCACCAGGGTAGTGCAAGACACTGAAGCTTTCTTT CATRVVQDTEAFF
15 TRBJ1-2 NA NA TRBV12-3/TRBV12-4 TGTGCCAGCAGTTCCCCCATAGCCCCAGGGAATGGCTACACCTTC CASSSPIAPGNGYTF
16 TRBJ2-2 many NA TRBV5-1 TGCGCCAGCAGCGCCGGGACTTTTCAGAACACCGGGGAGCTGTTTTTT CASSAGTFQNTGELFF
13 TRBJ1-2 NA TRBD1 TRBV12-3/TRBV12-4 TGTGCCAGCAAAGCGACAGGGACCTATGGCTACACCTTC CASKATGTYGYTF
13 TRBJ1-1 NA NA TRBV5-8 TGTGCCAGCAGCTTTCCGCCGCGGCAGGCGGCTTTCTTT CASSFPPRQAAFF
15 TRBJ2-1 NA TRBD2 TRBV5-1 TGCGCCAGCAGCCAGACTAGCGGGAGTAGCCATGAGCAGTTCTTC CASSQTSGSSHEQFF
16 TRBJ2-2 many NA TRBV7-8 TGTGCCAGCAGCTTATACCCCTCCGGAAACACCGGGGAGCTGTTTTTT CASSLYPSGNTGELFF
15 TRBJ1-2 NA TRBD1 TRBV2 TGTGCCAGCGAACTGCTGGGACAGGGATTAAGTGGCTACACCTTC CASELLGQGLSGYTF
14 TRBJ2-1 few NA TRBV7-3 TGTGCCAGCAGCTTACCGACTCCTTACAATGAGCAGTTCTTC CASSLPTPYNEQFF
16 TRBJ2-7 many TRBD1 TRBV5-1 TGCGCCAGCAGCCCAGTAGGACAGGGCAGCTCCTACGAGCAGTACTTC CASSPVGQGSSYEQYF
16 TRBJ2-7 many TRBD1 TRBV28 TGTGCCAGCAGCCCCAGGGGACAGGCTTTAGACTACGAGCAGTACTTC CASSPRGQALDYEQYF
15 TRBJ1-1 few NA TRBV12-3/TRBV12-4 TGTGCCAGCAGTCCTTTGTGGAGGGGAAACACTGAAGCTTTCTTT CASSPLWRGNTEAFF